These 26 T cell receptor beta chains originate from one sample sequenced in a study of T cells in women clearing cervical HPV infection. Assay: immunoSEQ multiplex PCR; the TCRdb copy retains only in-frame clones and omits some. The listing records about 36,000 clones. Source material: blood buffy coat. These TCRs come from a woman aged 18 to 75 with a cervical HPV16 infection that either progressed to CIN3+ or cleared (not recorded which).

As to this clone: Read sequence stops 3 residues before the CDR3 end, and the germline J gene provides the missing end. V gene TRBV6-1 combines with J gene TRBJ2-2; D possibly corresponds to TRBD2 (5 bases). The CDR3 has 15 residues. V was pared by 3 bases and J by 6 bases, with 14 bases between. Germline loops: CDR1 MNHNS, CDR2 SASEGT. CDR3 DNA (partial): TGTGCCAGCAGTGAGGGAGCGGCGTCGGCCGGGGAG. Translated, it gives CASSEGAASAGE. The whole CDR3 sequence reads CASSEGAASAGELFF.

Details on this clone: The read stops 3 residues short of the end of the CDR3; the missing end is completed from the germline J gene. This sequence joins TRBV5-1 and TRBJ2-2; 7 nucleotides line up with TRBD1. Germline V gene sequence: CDR1 SGHRS, CDR2 YFSETQ. This CDR3 comprises 17 residues. The J segment lost 0 bases and the V segment lost 4 bases, leaving 9 bases of the junction unmatched. CDR3 loop: CASSGNSGTANTGELFF. Partial CDR3 DNA: TGCGCCAGCAGCGGAAACTCCGGGACAGCGAACACCGGGGAG.

Concerning this clone itself: The CDR3 is cut off 3 residues early in the read; its end comes from the germline J gene. The V and J genes are TRBV7-3 and TRBJ1-6, with 10 nucleotides matching TRBD1. V was pared by 5 bases and J by 10 bases, with 5 bases of the junction left unmatched. Germline V gene sequence: CDR1 SGHTA, CDR2 FQGTGA. The CDR3 sequence is 14 residues long. CDR3 sequence reads: CASSETGGSSPLHF. The covered CDR3 bases are TGTGCCAGCAGCGAGACAGGGGGCAGCTCACCC.

For this clone: The read ends 3 residues shy of where the CDR3 ends; the end is completed using the germline J gene. This chain connects TRBV9 to TRBJ1-1, with TRBD1 matching over 8 bases. This CDR3 has 12 residues. With 2 bases clipped from V and 7 bases from J, the junction kept 1 base outside the gene matches. The germline gives CDR1 SGDLS, CDR2 YYNGEE. The CDR3 sequence: CASSVGTGEAFF. Partial CDR3 DNA: TGTGCCAGCAGCGTCGGGACAGGTGAA.

For this clone: The read terminates 3 residues ahead of where the CDR3 ends, so the germline J gene completes it. The chain combines TRBV4-1 with TRBJ1-1, with 7 bases fitting TRBD1. The CDR3 loop spans 14 amino acids. Trimming at V came to 2 bases and at J to 5 bases, leaving 5 bases not matched to a gene. Germline CDR1 is MGHRA and CDR2 is YSYEKL. The CDR3 DNA, read in part, is TGCGCCAGCAGCCAATTTGCAGGGGGAACTGAA. Its protein product is CASSQFAGGTE. The entire CDR3 reads CASSQFAGGTEAFF.

Regarding this clone: The CDR3 end falls 3 residues outside the read, so it is completed with the germline J gene. The chain couples TRBV28 to TRBJ2-7, with a tentative D call TRBD2 (7 bases). Looked up from germline, CDR1 is MDHEN and CDR2 is SYDVKM. The CDR3 sequence is 14 residues long. Deletions cut 6 bases from V and 5 bases from J, with 17 bases between. The CDR3 DNA, read in part, is TGTGCCAGCAGGGCGGGGGCGATGGTCGACGAG. This sequence encodes CASRAGAMVDE. Given in full, the CDR3 is CASRAGAMVDEQYF.

As concerns this clone: The CDR3 extends 3 residues past the end of the read, so its final part is completed from the germline J gene. V is TRBV4-1 and J is TRBJ2-3; 8 bases match TRBD2. Germline trimming cut 1 base from V and 5 bases from J; bases unmatched to any gene: 11. Germline CDR1 is MGHRA and CDR2 is YSYEKL. The CDR3 runs to 17 residues. The CDR3 bases that were read are TGCGCCAGCAGCCAAGGAGTAACACGGGGGGGTATAGATACG. Protein sequence: CASSQGVTRGGIDT. In full, the CDR3 reads CASSQGVTRGGIDTQYF.

As for this clone: The CDR3 goes on 3 residues after the read ends, and that part is filled in from the germline J gene. The chain joins TRBV20-1 to TRBJ1-1; 7 bases align to TRBD1. V dropped 2 bases and J dropped 3; count of bases not matched to a gene: 9. The CDR3 runs 15 residues. Germline values: CDR1 DFQATT, CDR2 SNEGSKA (reference sequence). The part of the CDR3 DNA that was read is TGCAGTGCTAGATCTGGGACAGAACCCTACACTGAA. Residues: CSARSGTEPYTE. The CDR3 as a whole reads CSARSGTEPYTEAFF.

On this clone: The read falls 3 residues short of the CDR3 end, and the missing part is taken from the germline J gene. V is TRBV11-2 and J is TRBJ2-3; TRBD1 aligns across 7 bases. The CDR3 runs to 14 residues. The germline V gene encodes CDR1 SGHAT and CDR2 FQNNGV. V lost 5 bases, J lost 3 bases, and 5 bases stayed unmatched. CDR3 bases read: TGTGCCAGCAGCGTACACAGGGGAACAGATACG. It yields the protein CASSVHRGTDT. In full, the CDR3 is CASSVHRGTDTQYF.

Comments on this clone: The CDR3 end falls 3 residues outside the read, so it is completed with the germline J gene. The V call is TRBV7-9, the J call TRBJ2-5, with D unresolved. The length of the CDR3 is 15 residues. Germline assignment: CDR1 SEHNR and CDR2 FQNEAQ (reference sequence). V was cut by 1 base and J by 4 bases, with 13 bases left in between. The CDR3 region is CASSLDFWQRETQYF. The CDR3 DNA, read in part, is TGTGCCAGCAGCTTAGATTTTTGGCAGAGAGAGACC. The full variable domain, its missing parts supplied by reference TRBV7-9 and TRBJ2-5, is DTGVSQNPRHKITKRGQNVTFRCDPISEHNRLYWYRQTLGQGPEFLTYFQNEAQLEKSRLLSDRFSAERPKGSFSTLEIQRTEQGDSAMYLCASSLDFWQRETQYFGPGTRLLVL.

Comment on this clone: One end of the junction fails to match germline, which may point to a read error. Read coverage stops 3 residues before the CDR3 terminus; the germline J gene supplies the remainder. This chain uses TRBV4-2 with TRBJ2-3, with 8 bases that match TRBD1. CDR3 size: 18 residues. Germline lookup yields CDR1 LGHNA and CDR2 YNFKEQ. CDR3 DNA, as far as it was read: TGCGCCAGCAGCCAAGATGGTTTATCGGCAGGGGGCGCTTATACG. Translation: CASSQDGLSAGGAYT. The full CDR3 reads CASSQDGLSAGGAYTQYF.

The CDR3 is CASSEQGANQPQHF. CDR3 DNA, as far as it was read: TGTGCCAGCAGTGAACAGGGGGCTAATCAGCCC. The V and J genes are TRBV6-1 and TRBJ1-5, with 8 bases matching TRBD1. The read halts 3 residues ahead of the CDR3 end, with the missing end drawn from the germline J gene. CDR1 and CDR2 from the germline V gene are MNHNS and SASEGT. V dropped 2 bases and J dropped 4; count of bases not matched to a gene: 1. The CDR3 extends over 14 amino acids.

This chain's CDR3 is CAWSADRVNYGYTF. The sequenced CDR3 bases are TGTGCCTGGAGTGCCGACAGGGTTAACTATGGC. This chain links TRBV30 with TRBJ1-2; 7 bases align to TRBD1. Read sequence stops 3 residues before the CDR3 end, and the germline J gene provides the missing end. Trimming took 1 base from V and 1 from J; bases not matched to a gene: 3. Germline assignment: CDR1 GTSNPN and CDR2 SVGIG (reference sequence). The CDR3 extends over 14 amino acids.

On this clone: The read ends 3 residues before the CDR3 terminus; that terminus is restored from the germline J gene. The rearrangement uses TRBV20-1 and TRBJ2-1; TRBD2 matches 11 bases. V was clipped by 6 bases and J by 2 bases; unmatched bases: 9. Germline loops: CDR1 DFQATT, CDR2 SNEGSKA (reference sequence). The CDR3 has 16 residues. CDR3 in amino acids: CSATGLLAGAYNEQFF. Partial CDR3 DNA: TGCAGTGCGACAGGGTTACTAGCGGGAGCCTACAATGAG.

According to its frequency, this clone is medium-sized. The read comes to an end 3 residues before the CDR3 does, leaving the germline J gene to fill in the end. The chain uses TRBV7-2 and TRBJ1-2; possibly TRBD1 for D (5 bases). This CDR3 is 14 amino acids long. CDR1 is SGHTA and CDR2 is FQGNSA in the germline V gene. Trimming removed 1 base at V and 4 bases at J, with 10 bases between. CDR3 amino acids: CASSLGQGSYGYTF. CDR3 DNA (partial): TGTGCCAGCAGCTTAGGCCAGGGATCCTATGGC. The full variable domain, completed using reference TRBV7-2 and TRBJ1-2, is GAGVSQSPSNKVTEKGKDVELRCDPISGHTALYWYRQSLGQGLEFLIYFQGNSAPDKSGLPSDRFSAERTGGSVSTLTIQRTQQEDSAVYLCASSLGQGSYGYTFGSGTRLTVV.

The CDR3 protein is CASSSRQDNEQFF. The sequenced part of the CDR3 DNA is TGCGCCAGCAGCTCTAGACAGGACAATGAG. The V call is TRBV5-1, the J call TRBJ2-1; perhaps TRBD1 as D (6 bases). The read comes to an end 3 residues before the CDR3 does, leaving the germline J gene to fill in the end. V was clipped by 3 bases and J by 5 bases, with 9 bases between them. This CDR3 is built from 13 residues. Germline-derived CDR1 and CDR2 are SGHRS and YFSETQ.

Turning to this clone: The read stops 3 residues short of the end of the CDR3; the missing end is completed from the germline J gene. V gene TRBV20-1 combines with J gene TRBJ2-5; D is ambiguous. CDR1 and CDR2 (germline): DFQATT, SNEGSKA (reference sequence). CDR3 length: 13 residues. V was trimmed by 1 base and J by 0 bases, leaving 6 bases between them. This chain's CDR3 is CSARGRNQETQYF. The covered CDR3 bases are TGCAGTGCTAGAGGGCGGAACCAAGAGACC.

Comment on this clone: Sequencing ends 3 residues short of the CDR3 end; the germline J gene provides the rest. The chain links TRBV30 to TRBJ1-1, with TRBD1 matching 8 bases. CDR1 is GTSNPN, CDR2 SVGIG, per germline (reference sequence). The CDR3 spans 15 residues. Partial CDR3 DNA: TGTGCCTGGAGTAGCTTTGGACAGGGTGTTTTAGAG. Residues: CAWSSFGQGVLE. The whole CDR3 protein is CAWSSFGQGVLEAFF.

The CDR3 is CASSPPRDYTTDTQYF. The CDR3 bases that were read are TGCGCCAGCAGCCCGCCCCGGGACTACACCACAGATACG. The chain is built from TRBV5-1 and TRBJ2-3, with TRBD2 matching over 7 bases. The read gets to within 3 residues of the CDR3 end, and the germline J gene fills in the rest. This CDR3 has 16 amino acids. The germline V gene has CDR1 SGHRS and CDR2 YFSETQ. J lost 2 bases, V lost 4 bases, and 10 bases had no gene match. Variable domain in full (rest from reference TRBV5-1 and TRBJ2-3): KAGVTQTPRYLIKTRGQQVTLSCSPISGHRSVSWYQQTPGQGLQFLFEYFSETQRNKGNFPGRFSGRQFSNSRSEMNVSTLELGDSALYLCASSPPRDYTTDTQYFGPGTRLTVL.

As for this clone: The read ends 3 residues early relative to the CDR3; the germline J gene fills the gap. The chain uses TRBV30 and TRBJ1-1; D remains unclear. CDR1 is GTSNPN and CDR2 is SVGIG in the germline V gene (reference sequence). This CDR3 region has 13 residues. Trimming cost V 0 bases and J 0 bases, with 5 bases left between them. The CDR3 DNA, read in part, is TGTGCCTGGAGTGTCCTATTGAACACTGAA. It specifies CAWSVLLNTE. The whole CDR3 protein is CAWSVLLNTEAFF.

On this clone: The CDR3 extends 3 residues past the end of the read, so its final part is completed from the germline J gene. V and J are TRBV7-2 and TRBJ2-1; 8 positions match TRBD1. CDR3 length: 15 amino acids. Germline assignment: CDR1 SGHTA and CDR2 FQGNSA. J lost 4 bases, V lost 4 bases, and 6 bases had no gene match. The CDR3 DNA, read in part, is TGTGCCAGCAGCTCTGACAGGGGTTGGTACAATGAG. Its protein is CASSSDRGWYNE. The entire CDR3 reads CASSSDRGWYNEQFF.

The DNA read from the CDR3 is TGTGCCAGCAGCTTAGACGAGGGTTGGGCCAAAAACATT. This encodes CASSLDEGWAKNI. The complete CDR3 sequence is CASSLDEGWAKNIQYF. The chain joins TRBV13 to TRBJ2-4; weak D call: TRBD2 (5 bases). The read terminates 3 residues ahead of where the CDR3 ends, so the germline J gene completes it. The CDR3 consists of 16 residues. Trimming shortened V by 1 base and J by 1 base, and 11 bases separated the two germline ends. Germline CDR1 PRHDT, CDR2 FYEKMQ (reference sequence).

Comment on this clone: The read finishes 3 residues shy of the CDR3 end, and the germline J gene is used to complete it. The V and J genes are TRBV13 and TRBJ2-2, with no clear D. Germline CDR1 is PRHDT and CDR2 is FYEKMQ (reference sequence). Trimming removed 5 bases from V and 4 bases from J, with 5 bases in between. The CDR3 spans 12 residues. CDR3 protein: CASSPSTGELFF. CDR3 DNA, as far as it was read: TGTGCCAGCAGCCCCTCCACCGGGGAG.

As concerns this clone: The read stops 3 residues short of the end of the CDR3; the missing end is completed from the germline J gene. This chain links TRBV20-1 with TRBJ1-1, with D unresolved. CDR1 is DFQATT and CDR2 is SNEGSKA in the germline V gene (reference sequence). V was cut by 0 bases and J by 7 bases, with 6 bases left in between. This CDR3 is 11 amino acids long. CDR3: CSARDSIEAFF. The sequenced part of the CDR3 DNA is TGCAGTGCTAGAGATAGTATTGAA.

With regard to this clone: The read halts 3 residues ahead of the CDR3 end, with the missing end drawn from the germline J gene. The chain links TRBV30 to TRBJ1-6; 7 nucleotides align to TRBD1. From germline, CDR1 is GTSNPN and CDR2 SVGIG (reference sequence). CDR3 size: 17 residues. The V gene end was trimmed by 3 bases and the J gene end by 0 bases; junction bases not matched to a gene: 8. CDR3 region: CAWRPTGRSSYNSPLHF. The DNA read from the CDR3 is TGTGCCTGGAGGCCGACAGGGAGGAGCTCCTATAATTCACCC.

Incomplete CDR3 DNA: TGTGCCAGCAGTTCGCCCCGAGGACAGTTTTACGAG. Encoded protein: CASSSPRGQFYE. The full CDR3 reads CASSSPRGQFYEQYF. V usage is TRBV28 and J usage is TRBJ2-7; tentatively, D is TRBD1 (6 bases). The read comes to an end 3 residues before the CDR3 does, leaving the germline J gene to fill in the end. V was trimmed by 4 bases and J by 4 bases, leaving 17 bases between them. The CDR3 contains 15 residues. Germline CDR1 is MDHEN and CDR2 is SYDVKM.